The 28 T cell receptor beta chains in this list originate from one sample, sequenced in a study of PD-1 blockade in classical Hodgkin lymphoma. Every single patient, without exception, relapsed after autologous stem cell transplantation, and brentuximab vedotin exposure varied. This table comes from immunoSEQ multiplex PCR, and its TCRdb copy is limited to in-frame clones, with some not included. Of 21,000 or so clones in the sample, roughly 70% were seen once. The sample in question was peripheral blood mononuclear cells (PBMCs), obtained at baseline. These receptor sequences come from a human donor with classical Hodgkin lymphoma.

In its sample, this clone was seen a few times. The genes are TRBV7-9 and TRBJ2-7; 7 bases fit TRBD1. Germline values: CDR1 SEHNR, CDR2 FQNEAQ (reference sequence). The CDR3 is made up of 14 amino acids. Germline trimming cut 5 bases from V and 3 bases from J; bases unmatched to any gene: 7. The DNA of the CDR3 is TGTGCCAGCAGCACTGCGACAGGGCTCTACGAGCAGTACTTC. Protein: CASSTATGLYEQYF.

The rearrangement uses TRBV10-3 and TRBJ2-7; D may be TRBD1 (6 bases). The germline V gene has CDR1 ENHRY and CDR2 SYGVKD. This CDR3 region has 12 residues. Trimming left V 8 bases short and J 7 bases short, with 15 bases between. Here the CDR3 reads CAIWPGAGEQYF. CDR3 DNA sequence: TGTGCCATCTGGCCAGGGGCTGGGGAGCAGTACTTC.

V gene TRBV6-5 combines with J gene TRBJ2-1; D might be TRBD1 (6 bases). Trimming shortened V by 0 bases and J by 3 bases, and 9 bases separated the two germline ends. The germline V gene has CDR1 MNHEY and CDR2 SVGAGI. The length of the CDR3 is 15 residues. The CDR3 loop reads CASSYSTGIYNEQFF. CDR3 nucleotides: TGTGCCAGCAGTTACTCGACAGGAATCTACAATGAGCAGTTCTTC.

The chain couples TRBV19 to TRBJ2-5; D possibly uses TRBD1 or TRBD2 (5 bases each). The V and J ends lost 6 bases and 3 bases respectively, with 17 bases between them. The length of the CDR3 is 15 residues. Looked up from germline, CDR1 is LNHDA and CDR2 is SQIVND (reference sequence). CDR3 DNA: TGTGCCAGTAGAAAAAATCCGGGACGAAAAGAGACCCAGTACTTC. Its translation: CASRKNPGRKETQYF. The variable domain in full, completed from reference TRBV19 and TRBJ2-5, reads DGGITQSPKYLFRKEGQNVTLSCEQNLNHDAMYWYRQDPGQGLRLIYYSQIVNDFQKGDIAEGYSVSREKKESFPLTVTSAQKNPTAFYLCASRKNPGRKETQYFGPGTRLLVL.

The chain couples TRBV4-3 to TRBJ2-5; 7 bases agree with TRBD1. This CDR3 region has 16 residues. V gave up 0 bases and J gave up 1 base; unmatched junction bases: 5. Germline CDR1 is LGHNA and CDR2 is YSLEER. The CDR3 bases are TGCGCCAGCAGCCAAGATGGGGCAGGGGGCCAAGAGACCCAGTACTTC. Its protein product is CASSQDGAGGQETQYF.

Here the CDR3 DNA reads TGCGCCAGCAGCTATTGGGGGCCGGGGAGTTCATATGCAATCTCCTCTGGGGCCAACGTCCTGACTTTC. Translating gives CASSYWGPGSSYAISSGANVLTF. The gene calls are TRBV5-1 and TRBJ2-6; D may be TRBD1 (6 bases). The germline gives CDR1 SGHRS, CDR2 YFSETQ. The germline V and J ends were trimmed by 3 bases and 0 bases, with 31 bases remaining between them. The CDR3 sequence is 23 residues long.

The chain combines TRBV28 with TRBJ2-7; possible D gene TRBD2, 6 bases. The CDR3 extends over 13 amino acids. The germline V gene encodes CDR1 MDHEN and CDR2 SYDVKM. Between the trimmed V and J ends, which lost 5 bases and 3 bases, there was a span of 11 bases. In DNA, the CDR3 is TGTGCCAGCAGTCTTAGCGGAAACTACGAGCAGTACTTC. This codes for CASSLSGNYEQYF.

The V and J genes are TRBV2 and TRBJ1-5; 8 bases line up with TRBD1. Unmatched junction bases numbered 4, after V lost 4 bases and J lost 5 bases. The CDR3 spans 14 residues. Germline CDR1 reads SNHLY; CDR2 reads FYNNEI. CDR3 nucleotide sequence: TGTGCCAGCAGTGGTAGGACAGGGCATCAGCCCCAGCATTTT. It encodes CASSGRTGHQPQHF. Supplemented by reference TRBV2 and TRBJ1-5, the full variable domain reads EPEVTQTPSHQVTQMGQEVILRCVPISNHLYFYWYRQILGQKVEFLVSFYNNEISEKSEIFDDQFSVERPDGSNFTLKIRSTKLEDSAMYFCASSGRTGHQPQHFGDGTRLSIL.

V usage is TRBV19 and J usage is TRBJ2-1, with 11 bases aligning to TRBD2. Trimming at V came to 3 bases and at J to 5 bases, leaving 6 bases not matched to a gene. The germline V gene has CDR1 LNHDA and CDR2 SQIVND (reference sequence). The CDR3 length is 16 residues. CDR3 nucleotide sequence: TGTGCCAGTAGTATTACCGTACTAGCGGGAGACAATGAGCAGTTCTTC. Encoded protein: CASSITVLAGDNEQFF.

This clone has just a few counts. The gene calls are TRBV2 and TRBJ1-5; unclear D gene. Trimming removed 6 bases at V and 4 bases at J, with 10 bases between. Germline lookup yields CDR1 SNHLY and CDR2 FYNNEI. CDR3 length: 13 residues. The CDR3 sequence: CASRADTNQPQHF. CDR3 sequence (DNA): TGTGCCAGCAGGGCAGATACAAATCAGCCCCAGCATTTT.

This clone was seen just once. The chain links TRBV25-1 to TRBJ2-1; TRBD2 is a possible D gene (6 bases). The CDR3 loop spans 12 amino acids. The germline V and J ends were trimmed by 8 bases and 7 bases, with 12 bases remaining between them. CDR1 is MGHDK, CDR2 SYGVNS, per germline. The CDR3 region is CASQESGNEQFF. CDR3 in DNA: TGTGCCAGCCAAGAAAGCGGGAATGAGCAGTTCTTC.

The rearrangement links TRBV9 to TRBJ1-6, with D maybe TRBD1 (5 bases). Per the germline V gene, CDR1 is SGDLS and CDR2 is YYNGEE. V gave up 7 bases and J gave up 10 bases, with 12 bases separating them. The CDR3 has 12 residues. The chain's CDR3 is CASAGGGSPLHF. The DNA for the CDR3 is TGTGCCAGCGCCGGGGGTGGATCACCCCTCCACTTT.

The rearrangement links TRBV13 to TRBJ2-1; D perhaps matches TRBD2 (5 bases). The ends were cut back, 4 bases at V and 1 base at J, with 14 bases in the middle. CDR1 PRHDT and CDR2 FYEKMQ come from the germline V gene (reference sequence). The CDR3 has 16 residues. The CDR3 coding sequence is TGTGCCAGCAGCTGGTTCGGAGCGGATTCCTACAATGAGCAGTTCTTC. As protein: CASSWFGADSYNEQFF. The entire variable domain, with the rest obtained from reference TRBV13 and TRBJ2-1, is as follows: AAGVIQSPRHLIKEKRETATLKCYPIPRHDTVYWYQQGPGQDPQFLISFYEKMQSDKGSIPDRFSAQQFSDYHSELNMSSLELGDSALYFCASSWFGADSYNEQFFGPGTRLTVL.

Comment on this clone: Since no conserved phenylalanine or tryptophan closes the CDR3, a read error is the likely cause. The DNA is omitted, as the CDR3 cannot be located on it reliably, and the CDR3 follows TCRdb's listing. The chain uses TRBV27 and TRBJ1-2. The CDR3 length is 10 residues, termini included. CDR1 is MNHEY, CDR2 SMNVEV, per germline (reference sequence). Here the CDR3 reads CASSWTGFDS.

V gene TRBV7-9 combines with J gene TRBJ2-1; the D call may be TRBD1 or TRBD2 (7 bases each). This CDR3 comprises 13 residues. Germline CDR1 is SEHNR and CDR2 is FQNEAQ (reference sequence). V dropped 7 bases and J dropped 8 bases, with 15 bases sitting between them. The CDR3 sequence is CASIPGGDDEQFF. The CDR3 DNA is TGTGCCAGCATCCCAGGGGGGGACGATGAGCAGTTCTTC.

CDR3 amino acids: CASGNRRRNNEQFF. CDR3 DNA sequence: TGTGCCAGCGGAAACCGACGCCGGAACAATGAGCAGTTCTTC. The chain is built from TRBV5-6 and TRBJ2-1; D call uncertain. The V and J ends lost 7 bases and 5 bases respectively, with 16 bases between them. Per germline, CDR1 SGHDT and CDR2 YYEEEE. This CDR3 comprises 14 residues.

The rearrangement joins TRBV27 to TRBJ1-1; no clear D. With 3 bases removed from V and 2 bases from J, the gap between germline ends came to 10 bases. The V gene's germline CDR1 is MNHEY and CDR2 SMNVEV (reference sequence). CDR3 size: 14 residues. The CDR3 sequence: CASSLVGSNTEAFF. The CDR3 DNA reads TGTGCCAGCAGTTTGGTCGGATCTAACACTGAAGCTTTCTTT.

This clone has just a few counts. The rearrangement links TRBV4-3 to TRBJ2-7, with 7 bases matching TRBD2. V was pared by 1 base and J by 1 base, with 4 bases of the junction left unmatched. This CDR3 is built from 15 residues. The germline gives CDR1 LGHNA, CDR2 YSLEER. This chain's CDR3 is CASSQVLAESYEQYF. CDR3 DNA: TGCGCCAGCAGCCAAGTGCTAGCGGAATCCTACGAGCAGTACTTC.

The genes are TRBV9 and TRBJ1-1; D is possibly TRBD1 (5 bases). The ends were cut back, 4 bases at V and 7 bases at J, with 11 bases in the middle. CDR1 SGDLS and CDR2 YYNGEE come from the germline V gene. This CDR3 has 12 amino acids. The CDR3 here is CASSSGGYEAFF. In DNA, the CDR3 is TGTGCCAGCAGCAGTGGGGGGTATGAAGCTTTCTTT.

This clone was observed once. The V gene is TRBV19, the J gene TRBJ2-7; 8 bases match TRBD1. This CDR3 has 14 amino acids. With 6 bases clipped from V and 2 bases from J, the junction kept 6 bases outside the gene matches. Germline V lookup: CDR1 LNHDA, CDR2 SQIVND (reference sequence). For the CDR3, the DNA is TGTGCCAGTAGGGGAGGACAGGGCCCCTACGAGCAGTACTTC. Amino acid sequence: CASRGGQGPYEQYF.

The V call is TRBV7-2, the J call TRBJ1-4; D gene unclear. Trimming removed 5 bases at V and 8 bases at J, with 12 bases between. CDR1 is SGHTA and CDR2 is FQGNSA in the germline V gene. This CDR3 spans 13 amino acids. The CDR3: CASSLGQQEKLFF. The DNA of the CDR3 is TGTGCCAGCAGCCTCGGTCAGCAAGAAAAACTGTTTTTT.

This clone was found a few times. CDR3 sequence (DNA): TGCGCCAGCAGCCAAGAAGGCGGACAGGGCATCTACGAGCAGTACTTC. Encoded protein: CASSQEGGQGIYEQYF. This chain joins TRBV4-3 and TRBJ2-7; 8 positions agree with TRBD1. J was trimmed by 3 bases and V by 0 bases; bases with no gene match: 7. The V gene's germline CDR1 is LGHNA and CDR2 YSLEER. The CDR3 is 16 amino acids.

The V gene is TRBV11-2, the J gene TRBJ2-1, with unresolved D. This CDR3 has 15 residues. V gave up 0 bases and J gave up 0 bases, with 6 bases separating them. CDR1 is SGHAT, CDR2 FQNNGV, per germline. Written as DNA, the CDR3 is TGTGCCAGCAGCTTAGACAGGAGCTCCTACAATGAGCAGTTCTTC. It yields the protein CASSLDRSSYNEQFF.

The chain couples TRBV11-3 to TRBJ2-1; TRBD2 agrees at 8 bases. The CDR3 length is 15 residues. V lost 1 base and J lost 7; bases outside the gene matches: 6. Germline V gives CDR1 SGHNT, CDR2 YENEEA. In DNA form, the CDR3 reads TGTGCCAGCAGCTTAGGCAGCGGGAGCGGGAATGAGCAGTTCTTC. It is translated as CASSLGSGSGNEQFF.

The genes are TRBV11-3 and TRBJ1-1; no clear D gene. The germline V gene has CDR1 SGHNT and CDR2 YENEEA. Trimming removed 5 bases from V and 7 bases from J, with 14 bases in between. The CDR3 has 13 residues. CDR3 region: CASSLSDRYEAFF. CDR3 sequence (DNA): TGTGCCAGCAGCCTTTCAGATAGGTATGAAGCTTTCTTT.

In its sample, this clone was seen a few times. The rearrangement links TRBV29-1 to TRBJ2-6; D ambiguous. CDR1 SQVTM and CDR2 ANQGSEA come from the germline V gene. The length of the CDR3 is 13 residues. Deletions cut 7 bases from V and 0 bases from J, with 7 bases between. The CDR3 DNA sequence: TGCAGCGCCGACGGCTCTGGGGCCAACGTCCTGACTTTC. Amino acids: CSADGSGANVLTF.

The rearrangement links TRBV9 to TRBJ2-3; 9 bases align to TRBD2. Germline V gene lookup returns CDR1 SGDLS and CDR2 YYNGEE. Germline trimming cut 0 bases from V and 3 bases from J; bases unmatched to any gene: 11. The CDR3 totals 18 residues. The DNA of the CDR3 is TGTGCCAGCAGCGTAGCTAAGTTAGCGGGAGATCAGACAGATACGCAGTATTTT. It encodes CASSVAKLAGDQTDTQYF.

The rearrangement links TRBV18 to TRBJ2-5; D gene ambiguous. This CDR3 is 14 amino acids long. The V end lost 0 bases, the J end lost 5 bases, and 10 bases lay between the germline ends. The germline CDR1 and CDR2 sequences are KGHSH and LQKENI. The CDR3 bases are TGTGCCAGCTCACCACCGAACAGTGCGGAGACCCAGTACTTC. Protein product: CASSPPNSAETQYF. The full variable domain, with the rest looked up from reference TRBV18 and TRBJ2-5, is NAGVMQNPRHLVRRRGQEARLRCSPMKGHSHVYWYRQLPEEGLKFMVYLQKENIIDESGMPKERFSAEFPKEGPSILRIQQVVRGDSAAYFCASSPPNSAETQYFGPGTRLLVL.